Following are 23 T cell receptor beta chains from one sample sequenced in a study of CD8 T cells in ankylosing spondylitis. Regarding the study as a whole: A TCR beta motif made of several highly homologous variants seemed typical of ankylosing spondylitis blood.

These receptors are not linked to any known antigen. TCRdb ran MiXCR on the 5' RACE reads and lists one entry per CDR3 protein. The repertoire has 650,000 to 800,000 distinct CDR3 sequences, around 17% of them found once; the top ten carry approximately 18%. Sample: blood, either unsorted or a sorted T cell fraction (not recorded which). These receptors all stem from a male donor with ankylosing spondylitis.

This sequence joins TRBV7-9 and TRBJ1-4; D unclear. CDR1 SEHNR and CDR2 FQNEAQ come from the germline V gene (reference sequence). The ends were cut back, 3 bases at V and 4 bases at J, with 12 bases in the middle. The CDR3 is 15 residues long. CDR3 amino acids: CASSLEAGFNEKLFF. Here the CDR3 DNA reads TGTGCCAGCAGCTTGGAGGCGGGGTTTAATGAAAAACTGTTTTTT. The full variable domain, in which reference TRBV7-9 and TRBJ1-4 provide the parts outside the CDR3, is DTGVSQNPRHKITKRGQNVTFRCDPISEHNRLYWYRQTLGQGPEFLTYFQNEAQLEKSRLLSDRFSAERPKGSFSTLEIQRTEQGDSAMYLCASSLEAGFNEKLFFGSGTQLSVL.

This clonotype was observed a single time. The V and J genes are TRBV5-1 and TRBJ2-7, with 7 bases matching TRBD2. The CDR3 is 15 amino acids. Unmatched junction bases numbered 9, after V lost 3 bases and J lost 3 bases. Looked up from germline, CDR1 is SGHRS and CDR2 is YFSETQ. In DNA form, the CDR3 reads TGCGCCAGCAGCTCCCCCCTTGCGGGAGTCTACGAGCAGTACTTC. It translates to CASSSPLAGVYEQYF.

There are a few counts of this clonotype. This chain uses TRBV3-1 with TRBJ2-6; D not resolved. Germline-derived CDR1 and CDR2 are LGHDT and YNNKEL (reference sequence). Trimming shortened V by 0 bases and J by 2 bases, and 11 bases separated the two germline ends. The CDR3 has 17 residues. The chain's CDR3 is CASSQELVVPGANVLTF. The CDR3 nucleotides read TGTGCCAGCAGCCAAGAGTTGGTCGTGCCTGGGGCCAACGTCCTGACTTTC.

The V call is TRBV7-9, the J call TRBJ2-7, with TRBD2 matching over 7 bases. Trimming took 1 base from V and 5 from J; bases not matched to a gene: 8. Germline CDR1 reads SEHNR; CDR2 reads FQNEAQ (reference sequence). The CDR3 covers 15 residues. CDR3 nucleotide sequence: TGTGCCAGCAGCTTAGTCGGCGGGAGTGCCAACGAGCAGTACTTC. As protein: CASSLVGGSANEQYF.

This clonotype was seen only a few times. This chain links TRBV5-1 with TRBJ1-1; D is unclear. The CDR3 contains 13 residues. Between the trimmed V and J ends, which lost 0 bases and 7 bases, there was a span of 10 bases. The germline V gene has CDR1 SGHRS and CDR2 YFSETQ. This CDR3 is CASSLVVRDEAFF. The CDR3 DNA reads TGCGCCAGCAGCTTGGTCGTAAGGGATGAAGCTTTCTTT.

This clonotype was observed a few times. The rearrangement joins TRBV28 to TRBJ2-7, with 9 bases identical to TRBD2. The germline V gene encodes CDR1 MDHEN and CDR2 SYDVKM. After removal of 5 bases from V and 6 bases from J, the junction contained 11 bases not matched to a gene. There are 15 residues in the CDR3. The CDR3 loop reads CASSPSSGMGSEQYF. The CDR3 DNA sequence: TGTGCCAGCAGTCCCTCTAGCGGGATGGGTAGCGAGCAGTACTTC.

The chain uses TRBV6-2 or TRBV6-3 and TRBJ2-1, with D unresolved. CDR1 and CDR2 from the germline V gene are MNHEY and SVGEGT. The CDR3 loop spans 15 amino acids. Between the trimmed V and J ends, which lost 0 bases and 8 bases, there was a span of 14 bases. The chain's CDR3 is CASSYSGYGRDEQFF. In nucleotides, the CDR3 is TGTGCCAGCAGTTACTCGGGCTACGGTCGGGATGAGCAGTTCTTC.

The chain couples TRBV25-1 to TRBJ2-1; perhaps D is TRBD1 or TRBD2 (5 bases each). The CDR3 has 12 amino acids. Germline CDR1 and CDR2: MGHDK and SYGVNS. V was cut by 8 bases and J by 10 bases, with 15 bases left in between. The CDR3 DNA sequence: TGTGCCAGCGGGGGTGAGGGGCAGGAGCAGTTCTTC. This sequence encodes CASGGEGQEQFF.

The CDR3 reads CASSPPGLAPAGGFF. DNA for the CDR3: TGTGCCAGCAGTCCCCCTGGACTAGCCCCTGCAGGAGGCTTCTTC. V gene TRBV6-1 combines with J gene TRBJ2-1; 8 nucleotides align to TRBD2. Germline V gene data show CDR1 as MNHNS and CDR2 as SASEGT. CDR3 size: 15 residues. Unmatched junction bases numbered 19, after V lost 5 bases and J lost 16 bases.

This sequence joins TRBV7-2 and TRBJ2-3, with 10 bases lining up with TRBD2. V shed 4 bases, J shed 4 bases, and the junction held 8 bases outside the gene matches. Germline loops: CDR1 SGHTA, CDR2 FQGNSA. The CDR3 is 16 residues long. The CDR3 nucleotides read TGTGCCAGCAGCTCATATAGCGGGAGGCTGGCAGATACGCAGTATTTT. Translating gives CASSSYSGRLADTQYF. Complete variable domain (other parts from reference TRBV7-2 and TRBJ2-3): GAGVSQSPSNKVTEKGKDVELRCDPISGHTALYWYRQSLGQGLEFLIYFQGNSAPDKSGLPSDRFSAERTGGSVSTLTIQRTQQEDSAVYLCASSSYSGRLADTQYFGPGTRLTVL.

There are a few counts of this clonotype. The V gene is TRBV7-9, the J gene TRBJ1-5, with D tentatively TRBD1 (5 bases). Germline lookup yields CDR1 SEHNR and CDR2 FQNEAQ (reference sequence). Trimming took off 7 bases at V and 4 bases at J, with 14 bases between the two ends. The CDR3 spans 14 residues. The chain's CDR3 is CASMGDGVNQPQHF. The CDR3 region has the DNA TGTGCCAGCATGGGGGACGGGGTTAATCAGCCCCAGCATTTT.

The V and J genes are TRBV3-1 and TRBJ2-2; D possibly uses TRBD1 or TRBD2 (5 bases each). This CDR3 is built from 16 residues. The V end was cut by 2 bases, the J end by 3 bases, with 13 bases between. CDR1 is LGHDT and CDR2 is YNNKEL in the germline V gene (reference sequence). The CDR3 sequence: CASSQPGPSYTGELFF. Here the CDR3 DNA reads TGTGCCAGCAGCCAACCGGGACCCTCTTACACCGGGGAGCTGTTTTTT.

This chain connects TRBV2 to TRBJ2-1; 10 bases align to TRBD2. The CDR3 is 14 amino acids. V was clipped by 8 bases and J by 13 bases; unmatched bases: 14. Germline V gene sequence: CDR1 SNHLY, CDR2 FYNNEI. The CDR3 nucleotides are TGTGCCAGCGGGCAAGCGGGGGGGCCAATGGCACAGTTCTTC. Translating gives CASGQAGGPMAQFF.

This chain connects TRBV6-2 or TRBV6-3 to TRBJ2-7, with D possibly matching TRBD1 (6 bases). V lost 5 bases and J 0 bases, leaving 14 bases between the germline ends. CDR1 MNHEY and CDR2 SVGEGT come from the germline V gene. The CDR3 runs to 15 residues. The CDR3 coding sequence is TGTGCCAGCAGTCACAGGGACGGAAGCTCCTACGAGCAGTACTTC. This codes for CASSHRDGSSYEQYF.

This clonotype was observed a handful of times. The chain carries TRBV2 and TRBJ2-2; TRBD1 aligns across 8 bases. Germline-derived CDR1 and CDR2 are SNHLY and FYNNEI. CDR3 length equals 14 residues. V lost 2 bases to trimming and J lost 7 bases; unmatched junction nucleotides: 3. CDR3 residues: CASSEQGAVGELFF. Written as DNA, the CDR3 is TGTGCCAGCAGTGAACAGGGGGCCGTCGGGGAGCTGTTTTTT.

In this sample, this clonotype turned up a few times. The chain is built from TRBV7-9 and TRBJ2-7, with unresolved D. Germline values: CDR1 SEHNR, CDR2 FQNEAQ (reference sequence). This CDR3 contains 17 residues. Trimming took off 5 bases at V and 2 bases at J, with 22 bases between the two ends. The CDR3 region has the DNA TGTGCCAGCAGCCACCCCTCACGGGTATCTTCCCCCTACGAGCAGTACTTC. Residues: CASSHPSRVSSPYEQYF.

V and J are TRBV5-1 and TRBJ2-3; D assignment may be TRBD1 or TRBD2 (5 bases each). The CDR3 consists of 16 residues. The ends were cut back, 4 bases at V and 6 bases at J, with 21 bases in the middle. Germline CDR1 is SGHRS and CDR2 is YFSETQ. The DNA for the CDR3 is TGCGCCAGCAGCCATGGCTTCGGGGCCGCAAGGGATACGCAGTATTTT. Its translation is CASSHGFGAARDTQYF.

A few counts support this clonotype. The chain recombines TRBV20-1 with TRBJ1-1; 8 bases fit TRBD1. The CDR3 sequence is 12 residues long. V was pared by 2 bases and J by 10 bases, with 6 bases of the junction left unmatched. Germline CDR1 and CDR2: DFQATT and SNEGSKA (reference sequence). For the CDR3, the DNA is TGCAGTGCTAGACAGGGGGCACGGGGAGCTTTCTTT. Amino acid sequence: CSARQGARGAFF.

This clonotype has at least ten counts. This sequence joins TRBV6-4 and TRBJ2-6, with D possibly TRBD1 on 6 matching bases. The CDR3 consists of 16 residues. Trimming took off 0 bases at V and 0 bases at J, with 6 bases between the two ends. Germline V gene lookup returns CDR1 MRHNA and CDR2 SNTAGT. As DNA, the CDR3 is TGTGCCAGCAGTGACTCAGGGGGCTCTGGGGCCAACGTCCTGACTTTC. It codes for CASSDSGGSGANVLTF.

CDR3 sequence (DNA): TGTGCCAGCAGCCTAGGGACCGCCCGCGAGTCCCAGTACTTC. Protein: CASSLGTARESQYF. V is TRBV7-9 and J is TRBJ2-5; D tentatively fits TRBD1 or TRBD2 (5 bases each). The V gene's germline CDR1 is SEHNR and CDR2 FQNEAQ (reference sequence). This CDR3 spans 14 amino acids. V was cut by 5 bases and J by 9 bases, with 19 bases left in between.

This clonotype turned up a few times. J is TRBJ2-1 and V is TRBV4-1, with D possibly TRBD1 on 5 matching bases. The CDR3 is 17 amino acids. V shed 4 bases and J shed 2 bases, with 18 bases lying between them. Looked up from germline, CDR1 is MGHRA and CDR2 is YSYEKL. The CDR3 loop reads CASSLVGVQRTYNEQFF. The CDR3 nucleotides are TGCGCCAGCAGCCTCGTAGGGGTACAGAGAACCTACAATGAGCAGTTCTTC.

The J gene is TRBJ2-2, the V gene TRBV27; 8 bases match TRBD2. From germline, CDR1 is MNHEY and CDR2 SMNVEV (reference sequence). This CDR3 is 15 amino acids long. V trimming: 5 bases; J trimming: 4 bases; junction bases outside the gene matches: 6. The chain's CDR3 is CASSGVAGPTGELFF. The CDR3 nucleotides are TGTGCCAGCAGTGGCGTAGCGGGGCCCACCGGGGAGCTGTTTTTT.

This clonotype was seen a handful of times. This chain uses TRBV7-9 with TRBJ2-7; the match to TRBD1 covers 7 bases. This CDR3 comprises 12 residues. V shed 11 bases, J shed 5 bases, and the junction held 9 bases outside the gene matches. Germline values: CDR1 SEHNR, CDR2 FQNEAQ (reference sequence). The CDR3, as DNA: TGTGCCTGCGGAAAGGGGGCGAACGAGCAGTACTTC. Protein sequence: CACGKGANEQYF.